The rows below give T cell receptor beta chains drawn from one sample of a study of blood T cell repertoires in COVID-19. Data came from immunoSEQ multiplex PCR; TCRdb stores just in-frame clones and leaves some out. This repertoire shows 200,000 to 300,000 clones, more than 70% found once; its top ten account for roughly 1.2%. The sequenced sample was PBMCs or T cells enriched from blood (not recorded which). These receptors all come from a woman aged 35 to 49 with acute COVID-19. CDR3s include the opening cysteine and the closing phenylalanine or tryptophan. The order of the fields is V gene, J gene, D gene, clone size, CDR3 protein, CDR3 DNA. A D gene is named only where the DNA matches it firmly. Some rows mark clone size as missing; the rest say once, few, many or name a class of expanded clone.

>TRBV27|TRBJ2-1|NA|NA
CASRQLNEQFF
TGTGCCAGCAGACAATTGAATGAGCAGTTCTTC
>TRBV5-8|TRBJ1-1|NA|NA
CASSLIVGAYEAFF
TGTGCCAGCAGCTTAATTGTGGGGGCCTATGAAGCTTTCTTT
>TRBV2|TRBJ2-5|TRBD2|NA
CASSVGLAGAGEETQYF
TGTGCCAGCAGCGTGGGACTAGCGGGCGCCGGGGAAGAGACCCAGTACTTC
>TRBV5-4|TRBJ1-1|TRBD1|NA
CASSSMGQMNTEAFF
TGTGCCAGCAGCTCCATGGGACAGATGAACACTGAAGCTTTCTTT
>TRBV19|TRBJ2-2|TRBD1|NA
CASRPGQGYVDTGELFF
TGTGCCAGTAGACCGGGACAGGGGTATGTCGACACCGGGGAGCTGTTTTTT
>TRBV7-8|TRBJ1-2|TRBD1|NA
CASSLGRTGKDYGYTF
TGTGCCAGCAGCTTAGGGAGGACAGGGAAGGACTATGGCTACACCTTC
>TRBV19|TRBJ2-7|TRBD1|NA
CASSTPATGSNEQYF
TGTGCCAGTAGTACCCCCGCGACAGGGTCCAACGAGCAGTACTTC
>TRBV27|TRBJ2-4|TRBD1|NA
CASRTGLSKNIQYF
TGTGCCAGCCGGACAGGGTTAAGCAAAAACATTCAGTACTTC
>TRBV7-9|TRBJ2-3|TRBD2|once
CASSSSGRGWDTQYF
TGTGCCAGCAGCAGTAGCGGGAGAGGTTGGGATACGCAGTATTTT
>TRBV10-1|TRBJ2-3|NA|NA
CASSKRVLTDTQYF
TGCGCCAGCAGCAAACGAGTCTTGACAGATACGCAGTATTTT
>TRBV7-2|TRBJ1-6|TRBD1|NA
CASSFGQGANSPLHF
TGTGCCAGCAGCTTTGGACAGGGGGCGAATTCACCCCTCCACTTT
>TRBV5-6|TRBJ1-2|NA|NA
CASSPREGGGYTF
TGTGCCAGCAGCCCCAGGGAGGGTGGGGGCTACACCTTC
>TRBV18|TRBJ2-5|NA|NA
CASSPPGQETQYF
TGTGCCAGCTCGCCGCCAGGGCAAGAGACCCAGTACTTC
>TRBV19|TRBJ2-3|TRBD2|NA
CASSISLAGDTQYF
TGTGCCAGTAGTATCAGCCTAGCGGGAGATACGCAGTATTTT
>TRBV27|TRBJ1-1|TRBD1|NA
CASSQGTGMNTEAFF
TGTGCCAGCAGTCAAGGGACAGGGATGAACACTGAAGCTTTCTTT
>TRBV19|TRBJ1-1|NA|NA
CASSLPKFYGDTEAFF
TGTGCCAGTAGTCTACCTAAATTTTACGGGGACACTGAAGCTTTCTTT
>TRBV5-4|TRBJ2-3|TRBD2|NA
CASSRGAGVGTDTQYF
TGTGCCAGCAGCCGGGGAGCGGGAGTGGGCACAGATACGCAGTATTTT
>TRBV3-1/TRBV3-2|TRBJ2-4|NA|NA
CASSPPGENIQYF
TGTGCCAGCAGCCCCCCCGGTGAAAACATTCAGTACTTC
>TRBV9|TRBJ1-2|NA|NA
CASSVGTPFNYGYTF
TGTGCCAGCAGCGTCGGGACACCCTTTAACTATGGCTACACCTTC
>TRBV30|TRBJ1-2|NA|NA
CAWSVHAYGYTF
TGTGCCTGGAGTGTACACGCCTATGGCTACACCTTC
>TRBV7-6|TRBJ1-4|TRBD1|NA
CASSFSPLGTENEKLFF
TGTGCCAGCAGCTTTAGCCCGCTCGGGACAGAAAATGAAAAACTGTTTTTT
>TRBV28|TRBJ1-5|TRBD1|NA
CASSSGTGTIPQHF
TGTGCCAGCAGCTCCGGGACAGGGACAATCCCCCAGCATTTT
>TRBV19|TRBJ2-1|NA|NA
CASSSDRYDEQFF
TGTGCCAGTAGCTCTGACAGGTATGATGAGCAGTTCTTC
>TRBV3-1/TRBV3-2|TRBJ1-3|TRBD1|NA
CASSLTGGYSGNTIYF
TGTGCCAGCAGCCTCACAGGGGGTTACTCTGGAAACACCATATATTTT
>TRBV4-2|TRBJ1-5|NA|NA
CASSQGRRDQPQHF
TGTGCCAGCAGCCAAGGACGCAGGGATCAGCCCCAGCATTTT
>TRBV20-1|TRBJ1-1|TRBD1|NA
CSASGTGNTEAFF
TGCAGTGCTAGTGGGACAGGGAACACTGAAGCTTTCTTT
>TRBV30|TRBJ2-3|TRBD2|NA
CAWSTSGADTQYF
TGTGCCTGGAGTACTAGCGGGGCAGATACGCAGTATTTT
>TRBV4-1|TRBJ1-3|NA|NA
CASKGFDLGNTIYF
TGCGCCAGCAAGGGGTTCGACCTAGGAAACACCATATATTTT
>TRBV10-2|TRBJ2-7|TRBD1|once
CATSGTGGTEQYF
TGCGCCACTTCCGGGACAGGGGGCACCGAGCAGTACTTC
>TRBV28|TRBJ1-5|TRBD1|NA
CASDDRGGYSNQPQHF
TGTGCCAGCGACGACAGGGGGGGTTATAGCAATCAGCCCCAGCATTTT
>TRBV7-9|TRBJ2-1|TRBD2|NA
CASSLSSGRRVEQFF
TGTGCCAGCAGCTTAAGTAGCGGGAGACGAGTGGAGCAGTTCTTC
>TRBV12-5|TRBJ1-1|NA|NA
CASGFQGVTEAFF
TGTGCTAGTGGTTTTCAAGGGGTCACTGAAGCTTTCTTT
>TRBV9|TRBJ1-2|NA|NA
CASGLDRSSGGYTF
TGTGCCAGCGGCCTTGACAGGTCGTCTGGAGGCTACACCTTC
>TRBV24-1|TRBJ2-1|TRBD2|NA
CATVPRSGRYNEQFF
TGTGCCACCGTCCCTCGGAGCGGGAGATACAATGAGCAGTTCTTC
>TRBV27|TRBJ2-1|NA|NA
CASSPGSSYNEQFF
TGTGCCAGCAGTCCCGGGAGCTCCTACAATGAGCAGTTCTTC
>TRBV25-1|TRBJ2-7|NA|NA
CASAQGYEQYF
TGTGCCAGCGCTCAGGGGTACGAGCAGTACTTC
>TRBV10-1|TRBJ2-5|NA|NA
CASSEVGGETQYF
TGCGCCAGCAGTGAAGTAGGAGGAGAGACCCAGTACTTC
>TRBV7-9|TRBJ1-4|NA|few
CASSLGDGANEKLFF
TGTGCCAGCAGCTTAGGAGATGGAGCTAATGAAAAACTGTTTTTT
>TRBV10-2|TRBJ2-2|NA|NA
CASTNWNPPGTGELFF
TGCGCCAGCACTAACTGGAACCCCCCGGGAACCGGGGAGCTGTTTTTT
>TRBV9|TRBJ1-3|NA|NA
CASSSQAMPGNTIYF
TGTGCCAGCAGCTCCCAGGCGATGCCTGGAAACACCATATATTTT
>TRBV6-5|TRBJ2-3|TRBD1|NA
CASSYFGQEGTDTQYF
TGTGCCAGCAGTTACTTCGGACAGGAAGGCACAGATACGCAGTATTTT
>TRBV19|TRBJ1-2|NA|once
CASSFLGSGGYTF
TGTGCCAGTAGTTTTTTGGGGAGCGGGGGCTACACCTTC
>TRBV28|TRBJ2-7|TRBD1|NA
CASSFLGQGGYEQYF
TGTGCCAGCAGTTTCCTTGGACAGGGAGGCTACGAGCAGTACTTC
>TRBV5-1|TRBJ1-3|TRBD1|NA
CASSPGQISGNTIYF
TGCGCCAGCAGCCCGGGACAGATCTCTGGAAACACCATATATTTT
>TRBV7-8|TRBJ1-1|NA|NA
CASSPRQGNTEAFF
TGTGCCAGCAGCCCCAGGCAGGGAAACACTGAAGCTTTCTTT
>TRBV2|TRBJ2-3|TRBD2|NA
CASSRTSGSTDTQYF
TGTGCCAGCAGTAGGACTAGCGGGAGTACAGATACGCAGTATTTT
>TRBV28|TRBJ2-1|NA|NA
CASSLSGAYNEQFF
TGTGCCAGCAGTTTGAGCGGAGCCTACAATGAGCAGTTCTTC
>TRBV7-9|TRBJ1-2|NA|NA
CASSFGNGYTF
TGTGCCAGCAGCTTTGGCAATGGCTACACCTTC
>TRBV28|TRBJ1-5|NA|NA
CASSLGQGYRQPQHF
TGTGCCAGCAGTTTGGGGCAGGGTTATCGCCAGCCCCAGCATTTT
>TRBV27|TRBJ1-6|TRBD1|NA
CASSLSGQGLVSPLHF
TGTGCCAGCAGTTTATCCGGACAGGGGTTGGTCTCACCCCTCCACTTT
>TRBV5-1|TRBJ2-5|NA|few
CASSLGPGEETQYF
TGCGCCAGCAGCTTGGGTCCAGGGGAAGAGACCCAGTACTTC
>TRBV5-6|TRBJ2-1|NA|NA
CASLVRRGIYNEQFF
TGTGCCAGCCTCGTCCGGAGGGGAATTTACAATGAGCAGTTCTTC
>TRBV19|TRBJ2-1|TRBD2|NA
CASKGMETSGRNEQFF
TGTGCCAGTAAAGGAATGGAGACTAGCGGGAGAAATGAGCAGTTCTTC
>TRBV18|TRBJ2-2|NA|once
CASSPLTASNTGELFF
TGTGCCAGCTCCCCTTTAACAGCCTCGAACACCGGGGAGCTGTTTTTT
>TRBV6-5|TRBJ2-5|TRBD2|NA
CASSYNAGDSETQYF
TGTGCCAGCAGTTACAACGCGGGAGACTCAGAGACCCAGTACTTC
>TRBV9|TRBJ2-1|NA|once
CASSVSSRGEEQFF
TGTGCCAGCAGCGTAAGTTCCAGGGGGGAAGAGCAGTTCTTC
>TRBV4-1|TRBJ1-3|TRBD1|few
CASSLGGTASGNTIYF
TGCGCCAGCAGCCTGGGTGGGACAGCCTCTGGAAACACCATATATTTT
>TRBV5-1|TRBJ2-3|TRBD1|NA
CASSTTGADMVTQYF
TGCGCCAGCAGCACCACAGGGGCCGATATGGTTACGCAGTATTTT
>TRBV7-2|TRBJ2-3|NA|NA
CASSQGSSTDTQYF
TGTGCCAGCAGCCAGGGCTCTAGCACAGATACGCAGTATTTT
>TRBV4-1|TRBJ1-1|NA|NA
CASSQDRTNTEAFF
TGCGCCAGCAGCCAAGATAGAACGAACACTGAAGCTTTCTTT